The 12 T cell receptor beta chains presented below share a single source sample, sequenced in a study of T-cell memory formation after mild COVID-19. TCRdb re-analysed the 5' RACE reads in MiXCR, keeping a single row per CDR3 protein. The sample carries around 130,000 distinct CDR3 sequences, about 6% recorded once. The sample taken for sequencing was PBMCs or a T cell subset sorted from them (not recorded which). These receptors all come from an adult woman who had mild COVID-19 (a few samples of this study predate the infection). Cell type and time point are not known.

The table lists this clonotype with many counts. The V and J genes are TRBV24-1 and TRBJ2-7, with 7 bases fitting TRBD1. This CDR3 has 15 residues. Trimming at V came to 4 bases and at J to 3 bases, leaving 8 bases not matched to a gene. CDR1 is KGHDR and CDR2 is SFDVKD in the germline V gene. The CDR3 region is CATSDPRQGNYEQYF. The CDR3 bases are TGTGCCACCAGTGACCCGAGACAGGGCAACTACGAGCAGTACTTC.

This clonotype was seen at least ten times. This chain joins TRBV12-3 or TRBV12-4 and TRBJ2-1; possible D gene TRBD2, 6 bases. CDR3 length equals 16 residues. Trimming removed 3 bases at V and 5 bases at J, with 17 bases between. CDR3 in DNA: TGTGCCAGCAGTTTCAGATCCGTGGGACTCAACAATGAGCAGTTCTTC. Protein sequence: CASSFRSVGLNNEQFF.

This clonotype appeared many times. V and J are TRBV7-8 and TRBJ2-3; no definite D call. CDR1 and CDR2 (germline): SGHVS, FQNEAQ. The V end was cut by 5 bases, the J end by 4 bases, with 16 bases between. The CDR3 is made up of 15 amino acids. The CDR3 loop is CASSPLGPPPDTQYF. As DNA, the CDR3 is TGTGCCAGCAGCCCCCTAGGGCCCCCCCCAGATACGCAGTATTTT.

At least ten counts were recorded for this clonotype. V and J are TRBV15 and TRBJ2-3; D is uncertain. V gave up 8 bases and J gave up 0 bases, with 12 bases separating them. The CDR3 is 14 residues long. The germline gives CDR1 LNHNV, CDR2 YYDKDF (reference sequence). CDR3 sequence (DNA): TGTGCCACCGCTCCAGGAGCTAGCACAGATACGCAGTATTTT. The encoded protein is CATAPGASTDTQYF.

This clonotype was counted a few times. J is TRBJ2-5 and V is TRBV4-1, with 12 positions matching TRBD2. Per the germline V gene, CDR1 is MGHRA and CDR2 is YSYEKL. CDR3 length equals 16 residues. Unmatched junction bases numbered 7, after V lost 4 bases and J lost 4 bases. The CDR3 DNA sequence: TGCGCCAGCAGCCGGATAGGACTAGCGGGGTTAGAGACCCAGTACTTC. Translation: CASSRIGLAGLETQYF.

This clonotype was detected only a few times. The V gene is TRBV10-3, the J gene TRBJ2-7; TRBD2 agrees at 11 bases. With V trimmed by 4 bases and J by 3 bases, 5 bases remained unmatched. The germline gives CDR1 ENHRY, CDR2 SYGVKD. The CDR3 is made up of 15 amino acids. CDR3 coding DNA: TGTGCCATCAGTGGTACTAGCGGGAGCAACTACGAGCAGTACTTC. This sequence encodes CAISGTSGSNYEQYF.

The chain uses TRBV6-5 and TRBJ2-5; the D gene is possibly TRBD1 (6 bases). Germline lookup yields CDR1 MNHEY and CDR2 SVGAGI. The CDR3 has 17 amino acids. V gave up 4 bases and J gave up 5 bases, with 23 bases separating them. CDR3 sequence reads: CASSSLSGVRGLETQYF. The DNA for the CDR3 is TGTGCCAGCAGTTCATTATCAGGGGTGAGGGGTTTGGAGACCCAGTACTTC.

CDR3 loop: CASTYVGYEKLFF. CDR3 bases: TGTGCCAGCACTTATGTGGGTTATGAAAAACTGTTTTTT. The chain is built from TRBV12-3 or TRBV12-4 and TRBJ1-4, with D hard to call. The germline V and J ends were trimmed by 7 bases and 6 bases, with 12 bases remaining between them. CDR3 length: 13 amino acids.

J is TRBJ2-2 and V is TRBV3-1, with 12 bases lining up with TRBD2. V was clipped by 3 bases and J by 7 bases; unmatched bases: 3. Germline-derived CDR1 and CDR2 are LGHDT and YNNKEL (reference sequence). The CDR3 covers 15 residues. The CDR3 region has the DNA TGTGCCAGCAGCCAGGGACTAGCGGGTAACGGGGAGCTGTTTTTT. Translating it yields CASSQGLAGNGELFF. Variable domain in full (rest from reference TRBV3-1 and TRBJ2-2): DTAVSQTPKYLVTQMGNDKSIKCEQNLGHDTMYWYKQDSKKFLKIMFSYNNKELIINETVPNRFSPKSPDKAHLNLHINSLELGDSAVYFCASSQGLAGNGELFFGEGSRLTVL.

The V and J genes are TRBV23-1 and TRBJ2-1; the D gene could be TRBD1 or TRBD2 (5 bases each). TRBV23-1 is an ORF for which the function is uncertain. Trimming took off 2 bases at V and 10 bases at J, with 9 bases between the two ends. CDR3 length: 12 amino acids. The CDR3 DNA sequence: TGCGCCAGCAGTCAAGGGGGAGCCGAGCAGTTCTTC. Translated, it gives CASSQGGAEQFF.

The chain couples TRBV2 to TRBJ2-1, with TRBD2 matching 12 bases. The CDR3 length is 14 residues. Trimming at V came to 8 bases and at J to 6 bases, leaving 5 bases not matched to a gene. CDR1 is SNHLY, CDR2 FYNNEI, per germline. CDR3 region: CASSTSGGINEQFF. Written as DNA, the CDR3 is TGTGCCAGCTCGACTAGCGGGGGTATCAATGAGCAGTTCTTC.

This clonotype was counted between two and nine times. This chain joins TRBV4-2 and TRBJ2-1; the match to TRBD2 covers 7 bases. Germline CDR1 reads LGHNA; CDR2 reads YNFKEQ. The CDR3 extends over 13 amino acids. Unmatched junction bases numbered 6, after V lost 6 bases and J lost 7 bases. CDR3 sequence (DNA): TGTGCCAGCAGAGGCGGGAGTAGTAATGAGCAGTTCTTC. Protein: CASRGGSSNEQFF.